This T cell receptor (beta chain) was sequenced during a study of blood T cell repertoires in COVID-19. Generated by immunoSEQ multiplex PCR, the TCRdb table keeps only in-frame clones and is missing some. The sample carries roughly 39,000 clones, around 83% recorded once. This clone was counted a single time. Germline CDR1 and CDR2: GTSNPN and SVGIG (reference sequence). The CDR3 consists of 14 residues. Germline trimming cut 4 bases from V and 6 bases from J; bases unmatched to any gene: 10. Sample: peripheral blood. This clonotype was sampled from a man aged 60-69 years with acute or convalescent COVID-19. The chain recombines TRBV30 with TRBJ2-3, with 7 bases matching TRBD2. DNA of the CDR3: TGTGCCTGGAACCTAGGCGGGAGTATCGATACGCAGTATTTT. It codes for CAWNLGGSIDTQYF.